These T cell receptor beta chains were read from a single sample in a study of T cell repertoires in cytomegalovirus infection. TCRdb itself ran the reads through MiXCR, one entry per CDR3 protein. The top ten clones hold about two fifths of a sample with some 100,000 distinct CDR3 sequences, about 22% of them seen once. Sequencing was done on a sample of CD8+ T cells from PBMCs. The receptor set was obtained from a human donor in good health (CMV status not recorded). Some clones in this sample may be carry-over from other donors' samples. CDR3s include the opening cysteine and the closing phenylalanine or tryptophan. The D gene is left open where the match is weak. Clone size is stated in some rows and not others, as once, few, many or a class when expanded.

D gene	clone size	V gene	J gene	CDR3 DNA	CDR3 protein
TRBD1	many	TRBV7-6	TRBJ2-3	TGTGCCAGCAGCTTAGGAGAGGGGGCAGGCGTGGGCACAGATACGCAGTATTTT	CASSLGEGAGVGTDTQYF
.	many	TRBV12-3/TRBV12-4	TRBJ1-2	TGTGCCAGCAGTTGGGCAGGAGGGGACTATGGCTACACCTTC	CASSWAGGDYGYTF
.	.	TRBV7-8	TRBJ2-2	TGTGCCAGCAGCTTAGAGGTTGCAGTGGATACCGGGGAGCTGTTTTTT	CASSLEVAVDTGELFF
.	few	TRBV12-3/TRBV12-4	TRBJ2-1	TGTGCCAGCAGTTTCGGCGCCTACAATGAGCAGTTCTTC	CASSFGAYNEQFF
.	many	TRBV7-9	TRBJ2-7	TGTGCCAGCAGCTCCCTGGGAGCAGCCTACGAGCAGTACTTC	CASSSLGAAYEQYF
TRBD1	few	TRBV9	TRBJ1-6	TGTGCCAGCAGCTCCCGGGACAGAGCTAATTCACCCCTCCACTTT	CASSSRDRANSPLHF
.	few	TRBV12-3/TRBV12-4	TRBJ2-4	TGTGCCAGCAGTTTAGGGATAGGTCAAGGGGGAAGGGGCAAAAACATTCAGTACTTC	CASSLGIGQGGRGKNIQYF
TRBD2	many	TRBV4-1	TRBJ2-1	TGCGCCAGCAGCCAAGAGACTAGCGGGAGTGAGGATGAGCAGTTCTTC	CASSQETSGSEDEQFF
TRBD2	.	TRBV6-5	TRBJ2-3	TGTGCCAGCAGTTACCTGGGGGGGTCGGATACGCAGTATTTT	CASSYLGGSDTQYF
.	many	TRBV28	TRBJ1-1	TGTGCCAGCAGTTTATACCCCCGGGGAGATATAAACACTGAAGCTTTCTTT	CASSLYPRGDINTEAFF
.	.	TRBV19	TRBJ2-7	TGTGCCAGTAGTATAGCTTCCAGCTCCTACGAGCAGTACTTC	CASSIASSSYEQYF
.	few	TRBV6-8	TRBJ1-1	TGTGCCAGCATGATACAGGTGAACACTGAAGCTTTCTTT	CASMIQVNTEAFF
TRBD2	.	TRBV14	TRBJ2-1	TGTGCCAGCAGCCAAGAGACAATGACAGCGGGGAATGAGCAGTTCTTC	CASSQETMTAGNEQFF